The table lists the clone carrying this T cell receptor beta chain with a few counts. At one end the junction does not follow the germline gene, possibly because of a read error. The data are from a study of identical twins. Each donor (without exception) was a healthy Caucasian. MiXCR was run by TCRdb on the 5' RACE reads, yielding one entry per CDR3 protein. The sample consists of about 480,000 distinct CDR3 sequences, approximately 15% of them appearing once. Germline assignment: CDR1 SSHAT and CDR2 FNYEAQ (reference sequence). There are 15 residues in the CDR3. The sample was also reused in another study, on yellow fever vaccine responses in identical twins.

The receptor's source is a woman under 30 in good health. V gene TRBV7-7 combines with J gene TRBJ2-5, with TRBD2 identical over 8 bases. The sequencing sample was made of CD4+ T cells sorted from blood. CDR3 residues: CASSLEVAGKETQYF. The CDR3, as DNA: TGTGCTAGCAGCTTAGAAGTAGCGGGGAAAGAGACCCAGTACTTC.